The clone carrying this TCR beta chain has at least ten counts. The antigen is undetermined. The data derive from a study of T cells after yellow fever vaccination. Whole-study context: Fractions of low cell number were prepared using SMART-Seq v4 Ultra Low Input.

The CDR3 has 13 residues. Trimming left V 6 bases short and J 2 bases short, with 10 bases between. In germline, CDR1 is MNHNS, CDR2 SASEGT. Regarding the study as a whole: Some clonotypes were seen in both the CD4 and the CD8 compartments. These made up a small share and likely arose from convergent recombination. The study re-detected most primary-vaccination clones after the booster (roughly 96% CD4, roughly 91% CD8).

Template-switching 5'RACE yielded the TCR cDNA; a universal primer site and UMIs were added in the process. From the 5' RACE reads, TCRdb called clonotypes with MiXCR, one entry per CDR3 protein. The sample contains under 250,000 distinct CDR3 sequences, approximately 3% of which appear only once. The chain carries TRBV6-1 and TRBJ2-5, with D maybe TRBD2 (6 bases). This sequence originates from a man aged 18 to 29 who received the YFV17D yellow fever vaccine. The sequencing used CD4+ T cells sorted from PBMCs, collected 10 days after the yellow fever booster vaccination. CDR3 DNA sequence: TGTGCCAGCAGGCGGGGTCCGCAAGAGACCCAGTACTTC. Translation: CASRRGPQETQYF.